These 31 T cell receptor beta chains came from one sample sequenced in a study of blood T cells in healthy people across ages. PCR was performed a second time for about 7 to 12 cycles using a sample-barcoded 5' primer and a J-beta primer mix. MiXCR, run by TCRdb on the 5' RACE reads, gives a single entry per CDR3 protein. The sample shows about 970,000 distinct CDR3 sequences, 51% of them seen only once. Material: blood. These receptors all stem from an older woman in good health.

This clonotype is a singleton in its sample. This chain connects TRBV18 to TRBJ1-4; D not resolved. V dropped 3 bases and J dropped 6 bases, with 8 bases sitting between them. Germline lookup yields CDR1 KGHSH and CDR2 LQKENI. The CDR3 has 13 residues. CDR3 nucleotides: TGTGCCAGCTCACCTGGGATGGATGAAAAACTGTTTTTT. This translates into CASSPGMDEKLFF.

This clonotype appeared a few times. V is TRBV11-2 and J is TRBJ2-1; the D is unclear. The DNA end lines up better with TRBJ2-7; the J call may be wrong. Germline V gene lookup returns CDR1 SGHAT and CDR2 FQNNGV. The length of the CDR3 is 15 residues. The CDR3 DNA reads TGTGCCAGCAGCTTGGGAAATTCAGTGGCCTACGAGCAGTACTTC. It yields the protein CASSLGNSVAYEQYF.

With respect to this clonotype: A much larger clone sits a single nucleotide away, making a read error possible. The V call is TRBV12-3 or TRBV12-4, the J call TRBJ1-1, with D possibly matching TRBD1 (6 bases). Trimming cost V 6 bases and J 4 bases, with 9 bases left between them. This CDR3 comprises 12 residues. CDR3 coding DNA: TGTGCCAGCAGAGGGGGGTTCACTGAAGCTTTCTTT. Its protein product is CASRGGFTEAFF.

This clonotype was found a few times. The CDR3 DNA is TGTGCCAGCAGTGGAAACCTAGCGGGGATCACAGATACGCAGTATTTT. As protein: CASSGNLAGITDTQYF. This chain joins TRBV6-1 and TRBJ2-3; 9 bases are a match to TRBD2. From germline, CDR1 is MNHNS and CDR2 SASEGT. The CDR3 has 16 residues. V lost 4 bases, J lost 2 bases, and 7 bases stayed unmatched.

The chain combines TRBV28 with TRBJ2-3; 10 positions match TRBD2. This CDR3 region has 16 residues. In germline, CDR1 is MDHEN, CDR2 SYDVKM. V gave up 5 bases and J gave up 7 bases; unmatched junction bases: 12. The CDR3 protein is CASSPSLGSGGNTQYF. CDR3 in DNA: TGTGCCAGCAGTCCAAGCCTAGGTAGCGGGGGGAATACGCAGTATTTT.

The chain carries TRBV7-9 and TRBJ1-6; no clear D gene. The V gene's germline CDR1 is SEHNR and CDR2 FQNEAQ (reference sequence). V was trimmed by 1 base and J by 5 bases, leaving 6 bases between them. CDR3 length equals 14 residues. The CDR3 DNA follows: TGTGCCAGCAGCTTAGAAGTGAATAATTCACCCCTCCACTTT. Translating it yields CASSLEVNNSPLHF.

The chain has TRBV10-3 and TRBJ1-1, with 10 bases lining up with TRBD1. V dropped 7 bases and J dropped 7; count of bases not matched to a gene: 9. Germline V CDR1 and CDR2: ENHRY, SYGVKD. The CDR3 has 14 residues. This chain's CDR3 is CAITADRGHFEAFF. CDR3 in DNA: TGTGCCATCACCGCCGACAGGGGGCATTTTGAAGCTTTCTTT.

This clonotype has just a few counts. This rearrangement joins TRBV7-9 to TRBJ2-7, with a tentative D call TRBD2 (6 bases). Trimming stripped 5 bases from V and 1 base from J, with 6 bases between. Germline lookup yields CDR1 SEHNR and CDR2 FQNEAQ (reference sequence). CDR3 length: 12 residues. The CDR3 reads CASSRESYEQYF. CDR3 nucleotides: TGTGCCAGCAGCCGGGAGTCCTACGAGCAGTACTTC. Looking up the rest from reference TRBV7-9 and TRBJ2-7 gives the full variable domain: DTGVSQNPRHKITKRGQNVTFRCDPISEHNRLYWYRQTLGQGPEFLTYFQNEAQLEKSRLLSDRFSAERPKGSFSTLEIQRTEQGDSAMYLCASSRESYEQYFGPGTRLTVT.

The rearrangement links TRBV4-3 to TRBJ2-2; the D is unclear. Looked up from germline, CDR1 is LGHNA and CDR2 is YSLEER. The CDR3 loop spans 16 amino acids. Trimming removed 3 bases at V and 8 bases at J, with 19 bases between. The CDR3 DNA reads TGCGCCAGCAGCCACCATCGGGCAGACCAGACAGGGGAGCTGTTTTTT. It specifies CASSHHRADQTGELFF.

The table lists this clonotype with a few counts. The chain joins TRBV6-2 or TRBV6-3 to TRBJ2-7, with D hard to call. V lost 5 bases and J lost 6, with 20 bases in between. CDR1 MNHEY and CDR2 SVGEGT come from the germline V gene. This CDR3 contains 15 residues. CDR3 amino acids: CASSTNYPRDGEQYF. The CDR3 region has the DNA TGTGCCAGCAGTACGAATTATCCTAGAGATGGCGAGCAGTACTTC.

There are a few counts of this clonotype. CDR3 loop: CASSSLRTAQETQYF. The CDR3 bases are TGTGCCAGCAGTTCTCTCCGGACAGCCCAAGAGACCCAGTACTTC. The chain recombines TRBV12-3 or TRBV12-4 with TRBJ2-5; D might be TRBD1 (6 bases). Trimming cost V 4 bases and J 1 base, with 13 bases left between them. The CDR3 length is 15 residues.

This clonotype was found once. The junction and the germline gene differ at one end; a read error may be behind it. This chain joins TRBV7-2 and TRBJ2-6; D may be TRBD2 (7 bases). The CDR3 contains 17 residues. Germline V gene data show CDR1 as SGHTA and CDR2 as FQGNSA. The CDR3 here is CASTPGGISSGTNVLTF. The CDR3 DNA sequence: TGTGCCAGCACCCCGGGGGGCATAAGCTCTGGGACCAACGTCCTGACTTTC. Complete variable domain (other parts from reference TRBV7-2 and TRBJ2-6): GAGVSQSPSNKVTEKGKDVELRCDPISGHTALYWYRQSLGQGLEFLIYFQGNSAPDKSGLPSDRFSAERTGGSVSTLTIQRTQQEDSAVYLCASTPGGISSGTNVLTFGAGSRLTVL.

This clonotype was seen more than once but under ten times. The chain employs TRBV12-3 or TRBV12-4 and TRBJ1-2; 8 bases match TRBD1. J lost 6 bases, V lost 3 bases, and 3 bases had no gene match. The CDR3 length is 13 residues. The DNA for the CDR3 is TGTGCCAGCAGTTTTGCAGGGGGCGATGGCTACACCTTC. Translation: CASSFAGGDGYTF.

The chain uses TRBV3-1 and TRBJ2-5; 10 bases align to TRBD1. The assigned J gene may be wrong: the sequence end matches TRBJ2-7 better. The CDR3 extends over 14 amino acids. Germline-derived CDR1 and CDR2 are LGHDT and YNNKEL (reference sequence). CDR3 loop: CASSPWDRGDEQYF. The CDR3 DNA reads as TGTGCCAGCAGCCCGTGGGACAGGGGAGACGAGCAGTACTTC.

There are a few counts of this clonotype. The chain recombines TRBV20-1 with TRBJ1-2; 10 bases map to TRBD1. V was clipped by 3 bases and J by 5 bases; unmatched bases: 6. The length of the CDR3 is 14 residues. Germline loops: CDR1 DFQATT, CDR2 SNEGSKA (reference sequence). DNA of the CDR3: TGCAGTGCTAGTTCGGGACAGGGGATTTATGGCTACACCTTC. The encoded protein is CSASSGQGIYGYTF.

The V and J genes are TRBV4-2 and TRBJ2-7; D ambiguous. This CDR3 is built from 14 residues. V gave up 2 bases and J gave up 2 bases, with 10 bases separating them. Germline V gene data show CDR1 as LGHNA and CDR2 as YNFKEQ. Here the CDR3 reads CASSQPGSTYEQYF. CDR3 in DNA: TGTGCCAGCAGCCAACCTGGCAGCACCTACGAGCAGTACTTC.

DNA for the CDR3: TGTGCCAGCAGCTTAAATACAGGGGACGAGCAGTACTTC. This codes for CASSLNTGDEQYF. This chain links TRBV7-9 with TRBJ2-4, with TRBD1 matching over 7 bases. With the DNA end fitting TRBJ2-7 better, the J assignment may be wrong. Germline V gene data show CDR1 as SEHNR and CDR2 as FQNEAQ (reference sequence). This CDR3 spans 13 amino acids.

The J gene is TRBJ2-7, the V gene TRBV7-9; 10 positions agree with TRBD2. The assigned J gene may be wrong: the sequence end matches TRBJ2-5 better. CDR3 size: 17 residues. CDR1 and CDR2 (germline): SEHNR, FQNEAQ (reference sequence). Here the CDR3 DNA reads TGTGCCAGCAGCTTACTAAGCACTAGCGGGACCCGGGAGACCCAGTACTTC. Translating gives CASSLLSTSGTRETQYF.

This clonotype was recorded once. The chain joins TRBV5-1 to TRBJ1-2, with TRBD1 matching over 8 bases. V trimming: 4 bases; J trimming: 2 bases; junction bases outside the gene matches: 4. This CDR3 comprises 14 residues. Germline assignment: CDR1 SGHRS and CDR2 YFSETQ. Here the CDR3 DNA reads TGCGCCAGCAGCGCGGACAGGGCCAACTATGGCTACACCTTC. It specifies CASSADRANYGYTF.

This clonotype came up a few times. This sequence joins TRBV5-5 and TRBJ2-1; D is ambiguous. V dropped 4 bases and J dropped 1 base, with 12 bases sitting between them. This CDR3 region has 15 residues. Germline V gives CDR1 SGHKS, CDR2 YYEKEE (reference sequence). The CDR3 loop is CASSRALRSYNEQFF. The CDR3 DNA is TGTGCCAGCAGCCGGGCCCTTAGGTCCTACAATGAGCAGTTCTTC.

In DNA, the CDR3 is TGTGCCAGCAGCCCCGCTATGGGACGGCGAGCTAACTATGGCTACACCTTC. This sequence encodes CASSPAMGRRANYGYTF. This chain connects TRBV7-9 to TRBJ1-2; D possibly corresponds to TRBD1 (5 bases). This CDR3 has 17 residues. Germline-derived CDR1 and CDR2 are SEHNR and FQNEAQ (reference sequence). The V end was cut by 5 bases, the J end by 0 bases, with 19 bases between.

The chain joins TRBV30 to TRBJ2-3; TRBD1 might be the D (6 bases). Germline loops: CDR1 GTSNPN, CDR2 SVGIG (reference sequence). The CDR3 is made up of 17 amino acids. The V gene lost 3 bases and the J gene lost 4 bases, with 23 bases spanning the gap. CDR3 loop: CAWSSSRVQGDADTQYF. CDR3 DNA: TGTGCCTGGAGCTCCTCTAGGGTACAGGGTGATGCAGATACGCAGTATTTT.

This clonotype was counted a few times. The CDR3 sequence is CASSPQALAKNIQYF. CDR3 bases: TGCGCCAGCAGCCCCCAGGCTCTAGCCAAAAACATTCAGTACTTC. The gene calls are TRBV4-1 and TRBJ2-4; D gene unclear. V lost 4 bases, J lost 0 bases, and 10 bases lay in between. Germline CDR1 reads MGHRA; CDR2 reads YSYEKL. The CDR3 has 15 amino acids.

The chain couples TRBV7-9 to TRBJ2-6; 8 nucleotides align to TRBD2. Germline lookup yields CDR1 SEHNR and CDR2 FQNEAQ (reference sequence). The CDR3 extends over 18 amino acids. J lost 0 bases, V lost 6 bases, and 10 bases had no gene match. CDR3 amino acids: CASSHSGLVNSGANVLTF. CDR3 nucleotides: TGTGCCAGCAGTCACTCGGGACTAGTAAACTCTGGGGCCAACGTCCTGACTTTC.

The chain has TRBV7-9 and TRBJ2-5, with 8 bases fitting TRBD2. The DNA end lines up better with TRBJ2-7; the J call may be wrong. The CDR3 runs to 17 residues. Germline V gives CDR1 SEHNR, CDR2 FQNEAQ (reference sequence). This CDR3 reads CASSHSGVRDSYYEQYF. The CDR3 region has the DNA TGTGCCAGCAGCCATAGCGGGGTCCGTGACAGCTACTACGAGCAGTACTTC.

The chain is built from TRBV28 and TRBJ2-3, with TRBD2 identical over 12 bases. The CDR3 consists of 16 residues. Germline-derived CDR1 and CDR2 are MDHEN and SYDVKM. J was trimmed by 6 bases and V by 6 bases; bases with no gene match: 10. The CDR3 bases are TGTGCCAGCAGACGAAGACTAGCGGGAGATTTTGATACGCAGTATTTT. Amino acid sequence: CASRRRLAGDFDTQYF.

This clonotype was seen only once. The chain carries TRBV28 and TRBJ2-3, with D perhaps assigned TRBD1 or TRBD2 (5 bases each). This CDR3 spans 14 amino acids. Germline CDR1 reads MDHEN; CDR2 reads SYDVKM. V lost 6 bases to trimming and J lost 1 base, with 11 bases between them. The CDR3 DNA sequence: TGTGCCAGCAGACCGGGACGCCGCACAGATACGCAGTATTTT. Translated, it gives CASRPGRRTDTQYF.

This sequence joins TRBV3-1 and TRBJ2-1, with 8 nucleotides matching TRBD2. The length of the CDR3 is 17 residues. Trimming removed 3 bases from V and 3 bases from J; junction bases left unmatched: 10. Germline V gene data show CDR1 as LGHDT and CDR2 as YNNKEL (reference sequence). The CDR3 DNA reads TGTGCCAGCAGCCACCCTTGGGGGACTAGTAGCTACAATGAGCAGTTCTTC. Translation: CASSHPWGTSSYNEQFF.

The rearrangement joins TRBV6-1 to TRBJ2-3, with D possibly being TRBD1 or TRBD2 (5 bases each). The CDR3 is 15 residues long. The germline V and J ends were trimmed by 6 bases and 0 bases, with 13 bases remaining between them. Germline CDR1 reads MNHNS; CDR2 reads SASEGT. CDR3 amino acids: CASRRDGSSTDTQYF. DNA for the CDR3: TGTGCCAGCAGAAGGGACGGATCTAGCACAGATACGCAGTATTTT.

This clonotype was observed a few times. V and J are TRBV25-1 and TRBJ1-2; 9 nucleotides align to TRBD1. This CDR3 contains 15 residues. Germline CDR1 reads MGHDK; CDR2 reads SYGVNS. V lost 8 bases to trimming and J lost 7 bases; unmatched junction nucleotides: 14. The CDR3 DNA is TGTGCCAGCTCAAAGACCGGGACAGGGTACGGTGGCTACACCTTC. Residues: CASSKTGTGYGGYTF.

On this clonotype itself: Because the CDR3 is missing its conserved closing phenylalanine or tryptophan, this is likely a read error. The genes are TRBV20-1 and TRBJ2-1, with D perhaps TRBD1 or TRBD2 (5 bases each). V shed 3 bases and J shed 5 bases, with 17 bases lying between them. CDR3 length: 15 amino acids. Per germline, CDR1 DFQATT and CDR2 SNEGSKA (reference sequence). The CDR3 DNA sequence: TGCAGTGCTAGGGGGGAGAGTTTAGTGAACAATGAGCAGTTCTTA. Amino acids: CSARGESLVNNEQFL.